This T cell receptor beta chain was documented in a study of CD8 T cells in ankylosing spondylitis (dated by TCRdb to 2016 to 2017). Broadly, across the study: The study profiled T cell receptor beta repertoires in healthy donors and ankylosing spondylitis patients to find disease-linked TCR variants. The full study cohort comprised about 25 ankylosing spondylitis patients and over 95 healthy donors. Peripheral blood was sampled, and synovial fluid was also collected from ankylosing spondylitis patients.

Sequenced using an Illumina HiSeq 2500. Quantitative 5'-RACE with molecular barcodes was the method used to prepare the TCR beta libraries. The original methods were these. A new computational method based on a probabilistic model of VDJ rearrangement was used to identify disease-linked TCR variants. TCRdb redid the processing of the public reads, applying fastp at Q25 and MiXCR, and retained in-frame beta chains. Under each unique CDR3 protein, matching rows form one entry showing the most common genes and DNA. TCRdb's processing, not the authors' own work, is the source of the V and J calls. The sample records 150,000 to 200,000 distinct CDR3 sequences, 18% of which are singletons. The biggest ten clones account for about 8.2% of the sample. The CDR3 goes from the cysteine to the phenylalanine over 16 residues. Only the CDR3 part of the read is kept: 48 bases, read in frame from the first base. Germline trimming amounts to 1 base on V and 4 bases on J, with 4 as the count of junction bases outside the gene matches. CDR1 and CDR2 were assigned from the germline V gene as SGHVS and FQNEAQ.

The investigation overall reported the following: Some motif variants had previously been reported in the synovial fluid and blood of reactive arthritis patients, which suggests shared mechanisms of disease initiation. The disease-linked clones were reported to be significantly enriched in matched synovial fluid samples from ankylosing spondylitis patients. A TCR beta motif made up of several highly homologous amino acid variants appeared to be characteristic of blood from ankylosing spondylitis patients. In peripheral blood, the disease-linked clones were found at relatively low frequencies and had a CD8+ phenotype.

Comments on this clonotype: Its antigen specificity is not known. Base qualities are not provided; no much larger clone lies one nucleotide away.

Sample: blood, either unsorted or a sorted T cell fraction (not recorded which). Recombination connected TRBV7-8 to TRBJ1-5; 10 bases in the middle match TRBD1. This TCR was recovered from a male donor with ankylosing spondylitis or in good health (not recorded which). The DNA reads TGTGCCAGCAGCTTAGAGGGACAGGGGTTGAATCAGCCCCAGCATTTT. Translated, this is CASSLEGQGLNQPQHF.